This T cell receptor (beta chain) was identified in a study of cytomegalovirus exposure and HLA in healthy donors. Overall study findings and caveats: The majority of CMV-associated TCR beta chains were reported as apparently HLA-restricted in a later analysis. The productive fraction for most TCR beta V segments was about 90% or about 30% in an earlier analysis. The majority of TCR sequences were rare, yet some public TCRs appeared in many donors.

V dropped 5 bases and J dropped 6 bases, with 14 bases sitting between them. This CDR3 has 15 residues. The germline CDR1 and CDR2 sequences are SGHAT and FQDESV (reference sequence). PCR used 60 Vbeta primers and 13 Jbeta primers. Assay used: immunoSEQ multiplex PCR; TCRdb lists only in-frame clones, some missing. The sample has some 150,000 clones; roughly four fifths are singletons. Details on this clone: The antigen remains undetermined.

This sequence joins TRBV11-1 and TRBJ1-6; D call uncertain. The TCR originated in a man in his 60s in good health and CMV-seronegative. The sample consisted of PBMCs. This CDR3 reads CASSQSFALNSPLHF. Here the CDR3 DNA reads TGTGCCAGCAGCCAGTCCTTCGCTCTTAATTCACCCCTCCACTTT.